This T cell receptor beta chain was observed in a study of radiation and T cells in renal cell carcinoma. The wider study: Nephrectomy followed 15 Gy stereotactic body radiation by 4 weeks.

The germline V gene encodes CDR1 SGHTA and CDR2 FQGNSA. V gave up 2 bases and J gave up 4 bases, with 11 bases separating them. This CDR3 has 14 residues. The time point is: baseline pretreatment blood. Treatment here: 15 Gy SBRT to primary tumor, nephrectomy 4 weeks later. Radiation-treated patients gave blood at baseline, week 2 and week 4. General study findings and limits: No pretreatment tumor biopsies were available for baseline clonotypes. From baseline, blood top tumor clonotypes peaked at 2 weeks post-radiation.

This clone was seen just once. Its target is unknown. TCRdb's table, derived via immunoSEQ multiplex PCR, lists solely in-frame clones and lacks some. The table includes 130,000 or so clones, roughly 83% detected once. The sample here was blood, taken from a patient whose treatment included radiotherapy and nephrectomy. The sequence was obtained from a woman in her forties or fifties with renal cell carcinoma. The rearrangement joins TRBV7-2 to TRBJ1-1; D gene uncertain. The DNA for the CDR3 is TGTGCCAGCAGCTTAAGTGTGGGCTCCACTGAAGCTTTCTTT. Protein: CASSLSVGSTEAFF.